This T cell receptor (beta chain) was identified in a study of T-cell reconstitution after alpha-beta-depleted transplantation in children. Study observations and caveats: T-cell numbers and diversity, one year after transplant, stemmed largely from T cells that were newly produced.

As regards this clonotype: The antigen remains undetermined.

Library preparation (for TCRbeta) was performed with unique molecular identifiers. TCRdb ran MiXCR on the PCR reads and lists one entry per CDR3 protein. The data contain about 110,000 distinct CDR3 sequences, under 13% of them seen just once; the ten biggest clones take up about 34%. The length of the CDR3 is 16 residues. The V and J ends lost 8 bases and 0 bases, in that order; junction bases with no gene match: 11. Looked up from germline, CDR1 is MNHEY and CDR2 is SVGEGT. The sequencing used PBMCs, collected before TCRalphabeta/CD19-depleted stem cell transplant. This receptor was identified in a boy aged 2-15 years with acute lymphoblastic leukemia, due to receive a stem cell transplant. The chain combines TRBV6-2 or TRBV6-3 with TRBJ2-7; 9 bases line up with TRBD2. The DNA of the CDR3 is TGTGCCAGCGACTTGAGGGGACTAGCTTTCTCCTACGAGCAGTACTTC. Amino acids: CASDLRGLAFSYEQYF.